The 30 T cell receptor beta chains given below trace back to one sample, sequenced in a study of T cells in Graves' hyperthyroidism and ophthalmopathy (dated by TCRdb to the late 2010s). The library was produced with multiplex PCR. Sequencing relied on an Illumina HiSeq 2000. TCR beta CDR3 regions were amplified from RNA transcripts. For the first round of RT-PCR on the TCR CDR3, the HTBI primer set was used together with the Qiagen OneStep RT-PCR kit. Through fastp at Q25 and MiXCR, TCRdb rebuilt clones from the public reads, retaining in-frame beta chains. CDR3 protein sequences are deduplicated, and each keeps its most common genes and DNA. This sample is represented by about 380,000 distinct CDR3 sequences; less than 20% of them were singletons. The ten largest clones represent 40% of the sample. Sequencing used blood. These receptors came from a man younger than 35 with Graves' ophthalmopathy.

V gene TRBV10-3 combines with J gene TRBJ1-1; D is possibly TRBD1 (5 bases). CDR1 is ENHRY and CDR2 is SYGVKD in the germline V gene. The CDR3 loop spans 14 amino acids. Trimming stripped 7 bases from V and 7 bases from J, with 19 bases between. This CDR3 is CAIKATGNMGEAFF. The CDR3 DNA sequence: TGTGCCATCAAGGCTACAGGTAACATGGGTGAAGCTTTCTTT.

This rearrangement joins TRBV6-1 to TRBJ1-1, with D possibly TRBD1 on 6 matching bases. The CDR3 runs 16 residues. Trimming removed 5 bases from V and 2 bases from J, with 18 bases in between. Germline V gene sequence: CDR1 MNHNS, CDR2 SASEGT. The CDR3 DNA reads as TGTGCCAGCAGTTATTCACTCAGGGGCATAAACACTGAAGCTTTCTTT. It codes for CASSYSLRGINTEAFF.

CDR3 nucleotide sequence: TGTGCCAGCAGCCCAGGGACAGCCGGGGAGCTGTTTTTT. This codes for CASSPGTAGELFF. The chain joins TRBV6-1 to TRBJ2-2, with 7 positions matching TRBD1. Germline CDR1 and CDR2: MNHNS and SASEGT. The V gene end was trimmed by 6 bases and the J gene end by 6 bases; junction bases not matched to a gene: 4. The CDR3 contains 13 residues.

The chain combines TRBV20-1 with TRBJ2-7, with D perhaps matching TRBD1 (7 bases). The CDR3 has 12 amino acids. The germline gives CDR1 DFQATT, CDR2 SNEGSKA (reference sequence). V lost 8 bases to trimming and J lost 7 bases, with 18 bases between them. The CDR3 here is CSQEGATGEQYF. The CDR3, as DNA: TGCAGTCAGGAGGGGGCGACAGGGGAGCAGTACTTC.

This clonotype was seen at least ten times. The rearrangement links TRBV6-2 or TRBV6-3 to TRBJ1-5, with unresolved D. The V end lost 2 bases, the J end lost 0 bases, and 8 bases lay between the germline ends. CDR1 and CDR2 (germline): MNHEY, SVGEGT. This CDR3 region has 15 residues. This CDR3 is CASSYPGNSNQPQHF. The CDR3 nucleotides read TGTGCCAGCAGTTACCCCGGAAATAGCAATCAGCCCCAGCATTTT.

J is TRBJ1-6 and V is TRBV19, with 7 bases identical to TRBD1. The V gene end was trimmed by 4 bases and the J gene end by 6 bases; junction bases not matched to a gene: 12. Germline CDR1 LNHDA, CDR2 SQIVND (reference sequence). CDR3 size: 17 residues. The CDR3 bases are TGTGCCAGTAGTACCCGACAGGGAGGATTCCGTAATTCACCCCTCCACTTT. Translating gives CASSTRQGGFRNSPLHF.

The sample holds a few counts of this clonotype. The V gene is TRBV19, the J gene TRBJ1-2; D call uncertain. CDR1 is LNHDA and CDR2 is SQIVND in the germline V gene (reference sequence). The germline V and J ends were trimmed by 9 bases and 3 bases, with 20 bases remaining between them. The CDR3 is made up of 15 amino acids. As DNA, the CDR3 is TGTGCCAGAGTTATAATTTTTCGGACGGACTATGGCTACACCTTC. This gives the protein CARVIIFRTDYGYTF.

CDR3 loop: CSARSRADFKETQYF. In DNA form, the CDR3 reads TGCAGTGCTAGGAGCCGGGCGGACTTTAAAGAGACCCAGTACTTC. This sequence joins TRBV20-1 and TRBJ2-5; a possible D gene is TRBD2 (5 bases). V shed 3 bases and J shed 3 bases, with 17 bases lying between them. CDR3 length equals 15 residues. Germline V gene lookup returns CDR1 DFQATT and CDR2 SNEGSKA (reference sequence).

The chain employs TRBV9 and TRBJ2-1; TRBD1 is a possible D gene (6 bases). The germline V and J ends were trimmed by 0 bases and 4 bases, with 8 bases remaining between them. Germline V CDR1 and CDR2: SGDLS, YYNGEE. The CDR3 is made up of 14 amino acids. CDR3 sequence reads: CASSVGDRYNEQFF. In nucleotides, the CDR3 is TGTGCCAGCAGCGTAGGCGACAGGTACAATGAGCAGTTCTTC.

This chain connects TRBV6-1 to TRBJ1-2; D call uncertain. The CDR3 is made up of 12 amino acids. The V end lost 5 bases, the J end lost 7 bases, and 11 bases lay between the germline ends. The germline V gene encodes CDR1 MNHNS and CDR2 SASEGT. CDR3 DNA: TGTGCCAGCAGTCATCTGGATCCTGGCTACACCTTC. Protein product: CASSHLDPGYTF.

Many counts were recorded for this clonotype. The chain couples TRBV18 to TRBJ1-5; D might be TRBD1 (5 bases). The CDR3 runs 14 residues. Trimming removed 2 bases from V and 2 bases from J, with 7 bases in between. Germline V CDR1 and CDR2: KGHSH, LQKENI. Here the CDR3 reads CASSPGGRNQPQHF. The CDR3 bases are TGTGCCAGCTCACCAGGGGGTCGCAATCAGCCCCAGCATTTT.

The gene calls are TRBV12-3 or TRBV12-4 and TRBJ1-3, with 7 bases aligning to TRBD1. V shed 8 bases and J 1 base; nucleotides not matched to a gene: 8. The CDR3 totals 15 residues. The CDR3 DNA sequence: TGTGCCAGCTCTACTTACAGGGGATCTGGAAACACCATATATTTT. It encodes CASSTYRGSGNTIYF.

J is TRBJ1-5 and V is TRBV18; D remains unclear. There are 15 residues in the CDR3. Trimming stripped 3 bases from V and 4 bases from J, with 13 bases between. Germline CDR1 KGHSH, CDR2 LQKENI. The CDR3 nucleotides are TGTGCCAGCTCACCCCCGGACCACTCTAATCAGCCCCAGCATTTT. Translating it yields CASSPPDHSNQPQHF. Drawing the rest from reference TRBV18 and TRBJ1-5, the complete variable domain is NAGVMQNPRHLVRRRGQEARLRCSPMKGHSHVYWYRQLPEEGLKFMVYLQKENIIDESGMPKERFSAEFPKEGPSILRIQQVVRGDSAAYFCASSPPDHSNQPQHFGDGTRLSIL.

This chain joins TRBV12-3 or TRBV12-4 and TRBJ1-2; TRBD1 matches at 8 bases. V lost 3 bases, J lost 5 bases, and 17 bases stayed unmatched. This CDR3 has 18 residues. CDR3 protein: CASSLSPADGQGGYGYTF. In DNA, the CDR3 is TGTGCCAGCAGTTTGAGTCCCGCCGACGGACAGGGAGGATATGGCTACACCTTC.

This clonotype appeared many times. This chain links TRBV27 with TRBJ1-6; the D gene is possibly TRBD1 (5 bases). CDR1 MNHEY and CDR2 SMNVEV come from the germline V gene (reference sequence). V lost 2 bases and J 3 bases, leaving 8 bases between the germline ends. The CDR3 length is 15 residues. CDR3 protein: CASSLRGNYNSPLHF. CDR3 DNA sequence: TGTGCCAGCAGTTTACGGGGGAACTATAATTCACCCCTCCACTTT.

There are many counts of this clonotype. The J gene is TRBJ2-5, the V gene TRBV24-1; perhaps TRBD2 as D (6 bases). The germline V gene encodes CDR1 KGHDR and CDR2 SFDVKD. V shed 2 bases and J shed 5 bases, with 8 bases lying between them. The CDR3 contains 13 residues. CDR3 loop: CATSDSGRETQYF. CDR3 in DNA: TGTGCCACCAGTGATTCAGGGAGGGAGACCCAGTACTTC.

This clonotype was recorded at least ten times. The chain uses TRBV7-9 and TRBJ2-7, with D unclear. Per germline, CDR1 SEHNR and CDR2 FQNEAQ (reference sequence). The length of the CDR3 is 13 residues. Deletions cut 3 bases from V and 0 bases from J, with 6 bases between. In DNA, the CDR3 is TGTGCCAGCAGCTTGTCCCACTCCTACGAGCAGTACTTC. It specifies CASSLSHSYEQYF.

The chain recombines TRBV28 with TRBJ2-1; maybe TRBD1 (6 bases). V was trimmed by 7 bases and J by 1 base, leaving 20 bases between them. CDR1 is MDHEN, CDR2 SYDVKM, per germline. This CDR3 spans 17 amino acids. The CDR3 here is CASKPLGAGVSYNEQFF. The CDR3 DNA sequence: TGTGCCAGCAAACCTTTAGGGGCAGGGGTATCCTACAATGAGCAGTTCTTC.

The genes are TRBV5-1 and TRBJ1-4; D not resolved. V lost 0 bases and J 0 bases, leaving 9 bases between the germline ends. CDR3 length: 16 residues. Germline values: CDR1 SGHRS, CDR2 YFSETQ. For the CDR3, the DNA is TGCGCCAGCAGCTTGGTTCTAGATGCAACTAATGAAAAACTGTTTTTT. It codes for CASSLVLDATNEKLFF.

The sample holds one count of this clonotype. The CDR3 loop is CATSTRTGPGREKLFF. Written as DNA, the CDR3 is TGTGCCACCAGCACACGGACAGGGCCCGGACGTGAAAAACTGTTTTTT. This sequence joins TRBV15 and TRBJ1-4, with TRBD1 matching over 8 bases. Germline V gene data show CDR1 as LNHNV and CDR2 as YYDKDF (reference sequence). The CDR3 consists of 16 residues. Trimming cost V 4 bases and J 7 bases; bases outside gene matches: 11.

This clonotype was seen at least ten times. CDR3 DNA: TGTGCCAGCAGCTTAGGCCCCTGGGACCCAACGGAGCAGTACTTC. Its translation: CASSLGPWDPTEQYF. The chain couples TRBV7-2 to TRBJ2-7; perhaps D is TRBD1 or TRBD2 (5 bases each). Trimming left V 1 base short and J 7 bases short, with 17 bases between. The germline V gene encodes CDR1 SGHTA and CDR2 FQGNSA. CDR3 length: 15 residues.

This clonotype has at least ten counts. V usage is TRBV13 and J usage is TRBJ2-7, with D unclear. V was trimmed by 1 base and J by 0 bases, leaving 4 bases between them. The CDR3 length is 13 residues. CDR1 is PRHDT, CDR2 FYEKMQ, per germline (reference sequence). CDR3 sequence (DNA): TGTGCCAGCAGCTTAGCTCCCTCCTACGAGCAGTACTTC. Its translation is CASSLAPSYEQYF.

This clonotype was found a few times. The V gene is TRBV12-3 or TRBV12-4, the J gene TRBJ1-5; D gene uncertain. Trimming took off 6 bases at V and 7 bases at J, with 10 bases between the two ends. The CDR3 loop spans 12 amino acids. The CDR3 spells CASSSEGQPQHF. Written as DNA, the CDR3 is TGTGCCAGCAGCTCCGAAGGGCAGCCCCAGCATTTT.

The chain links TRBV2 to TRBJ2-5, with D maybe TRBD1 (5 bases). Trimming took off 6 bases at V and 1 base at J, with 12 bases between the two ends. CDR3 size: 14 residues. The germline gives CDR1 SNHLY, CDR2 FYNNEI. The chain's CDR3 is CASSLSRVQETQYF. CDR3 bases: TGTGCCAGCAGCTTAAGCAGGGTCCAAGAGACCCAGTACTTC. The full variable domain, with the rest looked up from reference TRBV2 and TRBJ2-5, is EPEVTQTPSHQVTQMGQEVILRCVPISNHLYFYWYRQILGQKVEFLVSFYNNEISEKSEIFDDQFSVERPDGSNFTLKIRSTKLEDSAMYFCASSLSRVQETQYFGPGTRLLVL.

This clonotype showed up many times. The rearrangement joins TRBV28 to TRBJ2-1; 10 bases are shared with TRBD1. CDR1 and CDR2 from the germline V gene are MDHEN and SYDVKM. This CDR3 is 15 amino acids long. After removal of 2 bases from V and 4 bases from J, the junction contained 2 bases not matched to a gene. CDR3 DNA: TGTGCCAGCAGTTTAACGGGACAGGGGTACAATGAGCAGTTCTTC. Amino acids: CASSLTGQGYNEQFF.

This clonotype occurred many times. The chain uses TRBV11-2 and TRBJ2-1; no reliable D call. The germline CDR1 and CDR2 sequences are SGHAT and FQNNGV. The CDR3 totals 12 residues. Trimming took off 7 bases at V and 4 bases at J, with 8 bases between the two ends. The CDR3 reads CASTHTYNEQFF. DNA of the CDR3: TGTGCCAGCACCCATACTTACAATGAGCAGTTCTTC.

This clonotype has more than one count but fewer than ten. V and J are TRBV6-2 or TRBV6-3 and TRBJ1-5, with 7 bases that match TRBD1. The CDR3 runs to 17 residues. Unmatched junction bases numbered 7, after V lost 2 bases and J lost 0 bases. Germline V lookup: CDR1 MNHEY, CDR2 SVGEGT. CDR3 coding DNA: TGTGCCAGCAGTTACGGAGGGGGCCGATATAGCAATCAGCCCCAGCATTTT. Translated, it gives CASSYGGGRYSNQPQHF.

This clonotype was observed many times. The gene calls are TRBV29-1 and TRBJ1-2; 8 bases agree with TRBD1. Germline CDR1 reads SQVTM; CDR2 reads ANQGSEA. Unmatched junction bases numbered 8, after V lost 5 bases and J lost 6 bases. The CDR3 consists of 13 residues. CDR3 sequence: CSVNPGQENGYTF. The CDR3 DNA reads as TGCAGCGTTAATCCGGGACAGGAGAATGGCTACACCTTC.

V is TRBV5-6 and J is TRBJ1-2; D gene unclear. The germline CDR1 and CDR2 sequences are SGHDT and YYEEEE. Trimming removed 7 bases from V and 7 bases from J, with 23 bases in between. CDR3 length equals 15 residues. CDR3 bases: TGTGCCAGCTCACCTAAGGACCGACTACAACTTGGCTACACCTTC. This translates into CASSPKDRLQLGYTF.

Only a few counts were recorded for this clonotype. V usage is TRBV27 and J usage is TRBJ2-5; tentative D call: TRBD1 (6 bases). The germline V and J ends were trimmed by 5 bases and 5 bases, with 12 bases remaining between them. Germline V gene data show CDR1 as MNHEY and CDR2 as SMNVEV (reference sequence). This CDR3 is 13 amino acids long. The CDR3 protein is CASSAGTPETQYF. The CDR3 DNA sequence: TGTGCCAGCAGTGCTGGGACACCGGAGACCCAGTACTTC.